A selection of T cell receptor beta chains follows, all from one sample in a study of cytomegalovirus exposure and HLA in healthy donors. Assay: immunoSEQ multiplex PCR; the TCRdb copy retains only in-frame clones and omits some. The sample consists of 87,000 or so clones, about 75% of them appearing once. The sequencing input was PBMCs. The source of these receptors is a woman aged 35 to 49 in good health and CMV-seronegative. The CDR3 runs from the conserved cysteine through the conserved F or W. Fields, in order: J gene, V gene, CDR3 protein.

TRBJ1-4,TRBV27,CASSLSPTTTNEKLFF
TRBJ1-1,TRBV2,CARASRQGTATEAFF
TRBJ2-7,TRBV7-8,CASIQRGGYEQYF
TRBJ2-4,TRBV2,CASGETEAKNIQYF
TRBJ2-1,TRBV4-2,CASSRGRTEQFF
TRBJ1-4,TRBV10-3,CPGQGADEKLFF
TRBJ2-5,TRBV30,CAWSVRFRGGGETQYF
TRBJ2-5,TRBV6-1,CASRGTSGETQYF
TRBJ1-2,TRBV6-1,CASSPRQGQGYTF
TRBJ1-1,TRBV2,CASSEAGQQGGETEAFF
TRBJ2-3,TRBV7-9,CASNSLDTQYF
TRBJ2-7,TRBV30,CAWGQGNSYEQYF
TRBJ2-7,TRBV5-1,CASSFSPGQGMYEQYF
TRBJ1-1,TRBV29-1,CSVEGPPNRVISEAFF
TRBJ2-3,TRBV7-9,CASSRRFGLNTDTQYF
TRBJ2-3,TRBV4-3,CASSQGLARDTQYF
TRBJ1-1,TRBV18,CASSPGGAAFF
TRBJ1-5,TRBV7-9,CASSSGQGIQPQHF
TRBJ2-1,TRBV5-1,CASSFGAMEQFF
TRBJ1-4,TRBV20-1,CSAESPGELFF
TRBJ1-4,TRBV10-3,CAGAPWVNEKLFF
TRBJ2-1,TRBV5-5,CASSRVEFYNEQFF
TRBJ1-5,TRBV7-9,CASSLMSSNQPQHF
TRBJ2-7,TRBV29-1,CSVVLGATYEQYF
TRBJ2-5,TRBV6-5,CASSYGTSAQETQYF
TRBJ2-2,TRBV4-3,CASRPAQGIGELFF
TRBJ2-5,TRBV27,CASSIMPGTKETQYF
TRBJ2-3,TRBV9,CASSVGSSTDTQYF
TRBJ1-4,TRBV6-5,CASSYSAANEKLFF
TRBJ1-2,TRBV6-1,CASSARMAGRTLNSYGYTF
TRBJ1-5,TRBV19,CASSPQDVGHQPQHF
TRBJ2-1,TRBV4-1,CASSQLGGKYNEQFF
TRBJ1-6,TRBV19,CASTTGTGGPPLHF
TRBJ1-4,TRBV6-6,CASSTYRAGEKLFF
TRBJ1-3,TRBV6-6,CASSLQGTVAGNTIYF
TRBJ1-2,TRBV5-5,CASSSQGNGYTF
TRBJ2-3,TRBV7-6,CASSLRPQGYGTDTQYF
TRBJ1-2,TRBV11-1,CASSLRQDYGYTF
TRBJ1-1,TRBV6-5,CASSYATGQMNTEAFF